The rows below give T cell receptor beta chains drawn from one sample of a study of T cell repertoires in cytomegalovirus infection. TCRdb analysed the reads with MiXCR anew, one entry per CDR3 protein. The table lists about 770,000 distinct CDR3 sequences, 25% to 30% of them singletons. No antigens are known for them. Specimen: cultured CD8+ T cells from PBMCs, collected from culture after CMV antigen stimulation. Source of these receptors: a human donor in good health (CMV status not recorded). Some clones in this sample may be carry-over from other donors' samples. Each CDR3 is given with its conserved first and last residue. Each record gives: J gene, D gene, clone size, V gene, CDR3 DNA, CDR3 protein. D genes are given only for firm matches. Size is stated for part of the rows, as once, few or many counts, or as a class when the clone is expanded.

j_gene: TRBJ1-3; d_gene: TRBD1; abundance: few; v_gene: TRBV27; CDR3nt: TGTGCCAGCAGCGGACAGGGGGTCTCTGGAAACACCATATATTTT; CDR3aa: CASSGQGVSGNTIYF
j_gene: TRBJ1-5; d_gene: NA; abundance: NA; v_gene: TRBV7-6; CDR3nt: TGTGCCAGCGGAGGGGAGAGGAGCAATCAGCCCCAGCATTTT; CDR3aa: CASGGERSNQPQHF
j_gene: TRBJ2-5; d_gene: TRBD1; abundance: few; v_gene: TRBV11-3; CDR3nt: TGTGCCAGCAGCGATCGGACAGGGGGGAATCAAGAGACCCAGTACTTC; CDR3aa: CASSDRTGGNQETQYF
j_gene: TRBJ2-7; d_gene: NA; abundance: once; v_gene: TRBV19; CDR3nt: TGTGCCAGTAGTATAGAACCGTCCTCCTACGAGCAGTACTTC; CDR3aa: CASSIEPSSYEQYF
j_gene: TRBJ2-1; d_gene: NA; abundance: NA; v_gene: TRBV20-1; CDR3nt: TGCAGTGCTAGGGGACCGAGGATCCTTGATGAGCAGTTCTTC; CDR3aa: CSARGPRILDEQFF
j_gene: TRBJ2-1; d_gene: NA; abundance: few; v_gene: TRBV7-9; CDR3nt: TGTGCCAGCAGACCGACTTCCAAGGTTGAGCAGTTCTTC; CDR3aa: CASRPTSKVEQFF
j_gene: TRBJ1-5; d_gene: NA; abundance: few; v_gene: TRBV4-1; CDR3nt: TGCGCCAGCAGCCACGGGGGAAGCAATCAGCCCCAGCATTTT; CDR3aa: CASSHGGSNQPQHF
j_gene: TRBJ2-1; d_gene: NA; abundance: few; v_gene: TRBV7-8; CDR3nt: TGTGCCAGCAGCTTGGATCCAGCAGGTCCGGATGAGCAGTTCTTC; CDR3aa: CASSLDPAGPDEQFF
j_gene: TRBJ2-3; d_gene: NA; abundance: many; v_gene: TRBV7-2; CDR3nt: TGTGCCAGTGCGGGACCTGGGGGAGATACGCAGTATTTT; CDR3aa: CASAGPGGDTQYF
j_gene: TRBJ2-2; d_gene: NA; abundance: NA; v_gene: TRBV10-2; CDR3nt: TGCGCCAGCAGTGAGTTTAGTCTGACCGGGGAGCTGTTTTTT; CDR3aa: CASSEFSLTGELFF
j_gene: TRBJ2-3; d_gene: NA; abundance: many; v_gene: TRBV7-8; CDR3nt: TGTGCCAGCAGCTTAGACGACGGACTTAGCACAGATACGCAGTATTTT; CDR3aa: CASSLDDGLSTDTQYF
j_gene: TRBJ1-5; d_gene: NA; abundance: many; v_gene: TRBV7-2; CDR3nt: TGTGCCAGCAGCTTAACGACTGCTGGGGGTTATCGAGTGAGGAGGCAGCCCCAGCATTTT; CDR3aa: CASSLTTAGGYRVRRQPQHF
j_gene: TRBJ2-3; d_gene: NA; abundance: NA; v_gene: TRBV15; CDR3nt: TGTGCCACCAGCAGGACGTCAGGGGGACTAGATACGCAGTATTTT; CDR3aa: CATSRTSGGLDTQYF
j_gene: TRBJ2-3; d_gene: TRBD2; abundance: many; v_gene: TRBV7-8; CDR3nt: TGTGCCAGCAGCTTAGCCACTAGCGGGGGGGTAGTTAGCACAGATACGCAGTATTTT; CDR3aa: CASSLATSGGVVSTDTQYF
j_gene: TRBJ1-2; d_gene: NA; abundance: NA; v_gene: TRBV27; CDR3nt: TGTGCCAGCAGTTACGGGACCCAGTCGGGCTACACCTTC; CDR3aa: CASSYGTQSGYTF
j_gene: TRBJ1-2; d_gene: NA; abundance: NA; v_gene: TRBV4-1; CDR3nt: TGCGCCAGCAGCCAAGATTCGGGGGGATCTTATAGCTACACCTTC; CDR3aa: CASSQDSGGSYSYTF
j_gene: TRBJ2-1; d_gene: NA; abundance: few; v_gene: TRBV28; CDR3nt: TGTGCCAGCAGTTTCTCCAGCAATGAGCAGTTCTTC; CDR3aa: CASSFSSNEQFF
j_gene: TRBJ2-6; d_gene: NA; abundance: few; v_gene: TRBV4-2; CDR3nt: TGTGCCAGCAGCCAAGATCTTTGGGCTCTCTCTGGCGCCAACGTCCTGACTTTC; CDR3aa: CASSQDLWALSGANVLTF
j_gene: TRBJ1-2; d_gene: NA; abundance: NA; v_gene: TRBV12-3/TRBV12-4; CDR3nt: TGTGCCAGCAGTTTGCGGCAGTGGAAAGGACAAGAACCCTTGGGCCATGGCTACACCTTC; CDR3aa: CASSLRQWKGQEPLGHGYTF
j_gene: TRBJ2-5; d_gene: TRBD1; abundance: many; v_gene: TRBV7-2; CDR3nt: TGTGCCAGCAGCTTAGGGGACAGGGGGCTGGAAGAGACCCAGTACTTC; CDR3aa: CASSLGDRGLEETQYF
j_gene: TRBJ2-1; d_gene: NA; abundance: NA; v_gene: TRBV27; CDR3nt: TGTGCCACACAACCTCAGAAAGGTGTATACAATGAGCAGTTCTTC; CDR3aa: CATQPQKGVYNEQFF
j_gene: TRBJ1-3; d_gene: NA; abundance: many; v_gene: TRBV6-1; CDR3nt: TGTGCCAGCAGTTTGGACGGGGCGGGGGGAAACACCATATATTTT; CDR3aa: CASSLDGAGGNTIYF